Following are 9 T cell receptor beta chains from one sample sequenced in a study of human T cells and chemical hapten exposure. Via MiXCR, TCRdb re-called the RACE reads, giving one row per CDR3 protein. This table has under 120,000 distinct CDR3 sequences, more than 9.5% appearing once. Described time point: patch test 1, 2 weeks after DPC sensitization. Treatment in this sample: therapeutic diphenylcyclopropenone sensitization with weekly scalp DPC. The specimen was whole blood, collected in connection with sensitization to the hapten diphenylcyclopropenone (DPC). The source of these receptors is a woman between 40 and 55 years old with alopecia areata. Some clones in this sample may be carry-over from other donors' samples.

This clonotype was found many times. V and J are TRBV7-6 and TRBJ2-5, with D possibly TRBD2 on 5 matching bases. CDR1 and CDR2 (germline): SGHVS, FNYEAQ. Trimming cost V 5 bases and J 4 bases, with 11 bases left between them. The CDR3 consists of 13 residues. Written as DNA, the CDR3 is TGTGCCAGCAGCCCAGGACTGGCAGAGACCCAGTACTTC. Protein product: CASSPGLAETQYF.

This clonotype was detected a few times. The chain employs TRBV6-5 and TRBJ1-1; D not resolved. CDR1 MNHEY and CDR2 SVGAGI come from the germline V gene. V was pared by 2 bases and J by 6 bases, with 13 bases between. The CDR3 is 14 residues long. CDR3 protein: CASSYASGHAEAFF. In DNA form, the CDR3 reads TGTGCCAGCAGTTACGCATCTGGTCACGCTGAAGCTTTCTTT.

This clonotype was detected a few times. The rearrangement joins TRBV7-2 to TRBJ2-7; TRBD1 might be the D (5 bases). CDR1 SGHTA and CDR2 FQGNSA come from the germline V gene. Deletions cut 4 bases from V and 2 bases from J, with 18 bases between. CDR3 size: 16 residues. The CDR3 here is CASSSPGLDRAYEQYF. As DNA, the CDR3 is TGTGCCAGCAGCTCTCCCGGTCTAGACAGAGCCTACGAGCAGTACTTC.

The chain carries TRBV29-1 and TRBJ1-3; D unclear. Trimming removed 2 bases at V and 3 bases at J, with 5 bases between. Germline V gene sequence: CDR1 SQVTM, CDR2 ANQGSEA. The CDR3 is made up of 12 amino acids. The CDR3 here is CSVEYVGNTIYF. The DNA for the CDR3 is TGCAGCGTTGAATATGTTGGAAACACCATATATTTT.

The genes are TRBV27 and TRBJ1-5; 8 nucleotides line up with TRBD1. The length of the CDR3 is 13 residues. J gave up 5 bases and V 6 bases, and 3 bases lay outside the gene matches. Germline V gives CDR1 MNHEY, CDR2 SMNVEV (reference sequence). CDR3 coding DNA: TGTGCCAGCAGGCCGACAGGGGATCAGCCCCAGCATTTT. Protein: CASRPTGDQPQHF.

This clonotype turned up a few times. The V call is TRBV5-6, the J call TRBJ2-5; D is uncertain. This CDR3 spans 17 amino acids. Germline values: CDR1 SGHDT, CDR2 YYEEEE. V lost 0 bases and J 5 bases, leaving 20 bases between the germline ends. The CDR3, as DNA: TGTGCCAGCAGCTTGGTTACGAGGACCGAGATAAAGGAGACCCAGTACTTC. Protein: CASSLVTRTEIKETQYF.

In nucleotides, the CDR3 is TGTGCCACCAGAGGAAGGATAGCGGGAGGACCCTACCCCTACGAGCAGTACTTC. Its translation: CATRGRIAGGPYPYEQYF. The chain has TRBV24-1 and TRBJ2-7; 10 bases fit TRBD2. CDR1 is KGHDR and CDR2 is SFDVKD in the germline V gene. V lost 7 bases to trimming and J lost 2 bases; unmatched junction nucleotides: 16. This CDR3 spans 18 amino acids.

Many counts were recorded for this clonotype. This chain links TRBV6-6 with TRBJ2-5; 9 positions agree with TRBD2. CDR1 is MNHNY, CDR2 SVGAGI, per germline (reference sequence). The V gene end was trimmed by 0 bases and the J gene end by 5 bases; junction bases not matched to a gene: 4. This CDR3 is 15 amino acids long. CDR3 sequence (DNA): TGTGCCAGCAGTTACTCGGGGCTAGCGGGGGAGACCCAGTACTTC. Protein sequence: CASSYSGLAGETQYF.

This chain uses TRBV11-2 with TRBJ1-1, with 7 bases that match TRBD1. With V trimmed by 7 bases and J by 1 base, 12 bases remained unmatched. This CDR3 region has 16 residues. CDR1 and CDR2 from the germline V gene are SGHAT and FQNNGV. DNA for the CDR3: TGTGCCAGCAATGTAGGCCCCGACAGGGCGAACACTGAAGCTTTCTTT. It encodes CASNVGPDRANTEAFF. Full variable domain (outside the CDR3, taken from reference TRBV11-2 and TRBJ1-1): EAGVAQSPRYKIIEKRQSVAFWCNPISGHATLYWYQQILGQGPKLLIQFQNNGVVDDSQLPKDRFSAERLKGVDSTLKIQPAKLEDSAVYLCASNVGPDRANTEAFFGQGTRLTVV.